The T cell receptor beta chain under discussion was sequenced for a study of blood T cell repertoires in COVID-19. Study in general: The cDNA or gDNA used as material had been derived from T cells, B-cell-depleted T cells, or PBMCs.

Data came from immunoSEQ multiplex PCR; TCRdb stores just in-frame clones and leaves some out. The table shows about 250,000 clones, with 85% occurring only once. Trimming stripped 1 base from V and 2 bases from J, with 9 bases between. The CDR3 extends over 14 amino acids. Germline values: CDR1 SGHKS, CDR2 YYEKEE (reference sequence). The chain employs TRBV5-5 and TRBJ1-2; no definite D call. Sequencing used peripheral blood. This receptor was taken from a man in his forties or fifties with active or convalescent COVID-19. In nucleotides, the CDR3 is TGTGCCAGCAGCTTGAGCGCGGAGAACTATGGCTACACCTTC. Encoded protein: CASSLSAENYGYTF.